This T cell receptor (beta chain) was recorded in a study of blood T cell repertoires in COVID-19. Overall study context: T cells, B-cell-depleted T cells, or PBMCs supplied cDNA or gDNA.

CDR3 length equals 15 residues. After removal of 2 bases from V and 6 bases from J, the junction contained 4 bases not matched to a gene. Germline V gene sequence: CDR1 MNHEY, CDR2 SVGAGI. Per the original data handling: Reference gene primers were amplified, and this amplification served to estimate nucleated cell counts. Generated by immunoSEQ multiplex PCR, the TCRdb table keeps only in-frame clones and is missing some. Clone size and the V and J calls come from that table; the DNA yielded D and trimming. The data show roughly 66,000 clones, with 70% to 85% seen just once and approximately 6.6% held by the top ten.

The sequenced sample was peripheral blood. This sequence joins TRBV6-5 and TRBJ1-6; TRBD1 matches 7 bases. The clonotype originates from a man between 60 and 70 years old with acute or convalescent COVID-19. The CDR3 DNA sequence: TGTGCCAGCAGTTACCAAGGGACAGCTAATTCACCCCTCCACTTT. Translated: CASSYQGTANSPLHF.